These 31 T cell receptor beta chains share one sample of origin, sequenced in a study of T cells after yellow fever vaccination. TCRdb processed the 5' RACE reads anew with MiXCR; each CDR3 protein has one entry. In the table there are more than 200,000 distinct CDR3 sequences, roughly 4% of which are singletons. The material was PBMCs, obtained 15 days after the yellow fever booster vaccination. These receptors all come from a man in his late teens or twenties who received the YFV17D yellow fever vaccine.

In its sample, this clonotype was seen many times. The chain uses TRBV20-1 and TRBJ1-1, with a possible D match to TRBD1 (5 bases). The CDR3 is 14 amino acids. Looked up from germline, CDR1 is DFQATT and CDR2 is SNEGSKA (reference sequence). V gave up 3 bases and J gave up 2 bases, with 13 bases separating them. This chain's CDR3 is CSARGGTYNTEAFF. The CDR3 DNA reads TGCAGTGCTAGGGGGGGAACCTACAACACTGAAGCTTTCTTT.

This clonotype was seen many times. The rearrangement joins TRBV4-1 to TRBJ1-6; D perhaps matches TRBD1 (6 bases). In germline, CDR1 is MGHRA, CDR2 YSYEKL. The V and J ends lost 5 bases and 3 bases respectively, with 14 bases between them. The CDR3 length is 16 residues. Here the CDR3 reads CASSVGGPGYNSPLHF. In DNA form, the CDR3 reads TGCGCCAGCAGCGTTGGGGGCCCCGGCTATAATTCACCCCTCCACTTT.

V is TRBV7-9 and J is TRBJ1-2; D is perhaps TRBD1 (5 bases). Germline V gives CDR1 SEHNR, CDR2 FQNEAQ (reference sequence). The CDR3 is 11 amino acids. The V end lost 5 bases, the J end lost 11 bases, and 12 bases lay between the germline ends. CDR3: CASSLLGGYTF. The CDR3 DNA is TGTGCCAGCAGCCTCCTGGGGGGGTACACCTTC.

Ten or more counts support this clonotype. This rearrangement joins TRBV6-2 or TRBV6-3 to TRBJ1-1; tentatively, D is TRBD1 (6 bases). Trimming removed 5 bases from V and 5 bases from J, with 15 bases in between. The CDR3 contains 14 residues. Germline V gene data show CDR1 as MNHEY and CDR2 as SVGEGT. CDR3 amino acids: CASSPRGSGTEAFF. CDR3 coding DNA: TGTGCCAGCAGTCCCAGGGGTTCTGGAACTGAAGCTTTCTTT.

This clonotype occurred many times. Written as DNA, the CDR3 is TGTGCCACCAGTCGCGGGACCACTAGCAATCAGCCCCAGCATTTT. Translated: CATSRGTTSNQPQHF. The chain recombines TRBV24-1 with TRBJ1-5; perhaps TRBD1 as D (5 bases). Trimming cost V 6 bases and J 0 bases, with 11 bases left between them. Germline V gives CDR1 KGHDR, CDR2 SFDVKD. The CDR3 runs to 15 residues.

This clonotype was counted ten times or more. CDR3 residues: CASSVGPLVGSPLHF. Written as DNA, the CDR3 is TGTGCCAGCAGCGTCGGGCCGCTGGTGGGGTCACCCCTCCACTTT. The chain uses TRBV9 and TRBJ1-6; D is ambiguous. Germline CDR1 is SGDLS and CDR2 is YYNGEE. CDR3 length: 15 amino acids. V shed 2 bases and J shed 10 bases, with 16 bases lying between them.

This clonotype has a count of ten or more. The chain employs TRBV27 and TRBJ2-5; D could derive from TRBD1 or TRBD2 (5 bases each). The CDR3 is 13 amino acids. Germline CDR1 reads MNHEY; CDR2 reads SMNVEV (reference sequence). Trimming left V 4 bases short and J 3 bases short, with 9 bases between. The chain's CDR3 is CASSYQGEETQYF. CDR3 nucleotides: TGTGCCAGCAGTTATCAGGGAGAAGAGACCCAGTACTTC.

This clonotype was recorded many times. The rearrangement joins TRBV18 to TRBJ2-7, with D uncertain. The CDR3 contains 13 residues. V was trimmed by 1 base and J by 7 bases, leaving 11 bases between them. CDR1 KGHSH and CDR2 LQKENI come from the germline V gene. CDR3 sequence (DNA): TGTGCCAGCTCACCACTTGGGTCCGGGGAGCAGTACGTC. It yields the protein CASSPLGSGEQYV.

The chain employs TRBV6-6 and TRBJ2-3; D gene ambiguous. Germline CDR1 MNHNY, CDR2 SVGAGI (reference sequence). Trimming shortened V by 2 bases and J by 1 base, and 7 bases separated the two germline ends. The CDR3 is 14 amino acids. Written as DNA, the CDR3 is TGTGCCAGCAGTTACGTTGGCCGCACAGATACGCAGTATTTT. Translating it yields CASSYVGRTDTQYF.

In this sample, this clonotype turned up many times. CDR3 sequence reads: CAIMGQGTDTQYF. CDR3 nucleotides: TGTGCCATCATGGGACAGGGGACAGATACGCAGTATTTT. This chain links TRBV10-3 with TRBJ2-3; 10 positions agree with TRBD1. This CDR3 contains 13 residues. The V segment lost 7 bases and the J segment 3 bases; nucleotides outside the gene matches: 1. Germline loops: CDR1 ENHRY, CDR2 SYGVKD.

Ten or more counts support this clonotype. This chain links TRBV29-1 with TRBJ2-1; D unclear. Trimming stripped 2 bases from V and 3 bases from J, with 5 bases between. The CDR3 has 12 amino acids. Germline values: CDR1 SQVTM, CDR2 ANQGSEA. The CDR3 DNA reads as TGCAGCGTTGAAATAGGCTACAATGAGCAGTTCTTC. This codes for CSVEIGYNEQFF.

Ten or more counts support this clonotype. This chain joins TRBV29-1 and TRBJ1-1; no firm D call. CDR3 length: 12 residues. In germline, CDR1 is SQVTM, CDR2 ANQGSEA. V gave up 4 bases and J gave up 0 bases, with 6 bases separating them. The CDR3 DNA is TGCAGCGTTGGGAGCATGAACACTGAAGCTTTCTTT. Translated, it gives CSVGSMNTEAFF.

This clonotype was seen at least ten times. The V call is TRBV10-3, the J call TRBJ2-7; D not resolved. Trimming took 2 bases from V and 4 from J, leaving 18 bases between them. This CDR3 comprises 16 residues. From germline, CDR1 is ENHRY and CDR2 SYGVKD. DNA of the CDR3: TGTGCCATCAGTGAGCCAGGCCTGGGTTCGGGTTACGAGCAGTACTTC. Its translation is CAISEPGLGSGYEQYF.

This clonotype has a count of ten or more. This chain joins TRBV5-1 and TRBJ2-3; weak D call: TRBD2 (5 bases). Germline CDR1 SGHRS, CDR2 YFSETQ. This CDR3 has 13 residues. Trimming removed 7 bases at V and 4 bases at J, with 13 bases between. DNA of the CDR3: TGCGCCAGCCGCACAACTAGTCCAGATACGCAGTATTTT. Translated: CASRTTSPDTQYF.

There are many counts of this clonotype. This chain links TRBV9 with TRBJ1-4; D is ambiguous. V was clipped by 0 bases and J by 8 bases, with 14 bases between them. The CDR3 length is 15 residues. Per the germline V gene, CDR1 is SGDLS and CDR2 is YYNGEE. DNA of the CDR3: TGTGCCAGCAGCGTAGGTGGGCGCGCTGGGGAAAAACTGTTTTTT. Translated, it gives CASSVGGRAGEKLFF.

This clonotype showed up many times. The chain uses TRBV2 and TRBJ2-1; possible D gene TRBD1, 5 bases. Trimming cost V 2 bases and J 1 base, with 9 bases left between them. The germline V gene encodes CDR1 SNHLY and CDR2 FYNNEI. The CDR3 has 15 amino acids. The DNA for the CDR3 is TGTGCCAGCAGTGAACAGGGCTATTCCTACAATGAGCAGTTCTTC. Its protein product is CASSEQGYSYNEQFF.

In this sample, this clonotype turned up many times. V gene TRBV5-1 combines with J gene TRBJ1-6, with 9 positions matching TRBD1. The CDR3 covers 14 residues. Trimming cost V 4 bases and J 10 bases; bases outside gene matches: 6. From germline, CDR1 is SGHRS and CDR2 YFSETQ. This CDR3 reads CASSTTGGGSPLHF. In DNA, the CDR3 is TGCGCCAGCAGCACTACAGGGGGCGGGTCACCCCTCCACTTT.

This clonotype was detected many times. The chain carries TRBV6-5 and TRBJ1-2; unclear D gene. Germline CDR1 is MNHEY and CDR2 is SVGAGI. The V end lost 0 bases, the J end lost 6 bases, and 8 bases lay between the germline ends. This CDR3 is built from 13 residues. The CDR3 loop reads CASSYSSRNGYTF. The CDR3, as DNA: TGTGCCAGCAGTTACTCGAGTCGGAATGGCTACACCTTC.

This clonotype was detected many times. The CDR3 reads CASSISSGATDTQYF. The CDR3 bases are TGCGCCAGCAGCATATCTAGCGGAGCTACAGATACGCAGTATTTT. V gene TRBV5-1 combines with J gene TRBJ2-3, with 7 nucleotides matching TRBD2. CDR1 is SGHRS, CDR2 YFSETQ, per germline. The CDR3 runs 15 residues. V lost 4 bases to trimming and J lost 3 bases; unmatched junction nucleotides: 8.

This clonotype was counted ten times or more. The CDR3 DNA reads TGTGCCACCAGCGGGCCCAACAGGGGTGGCTACGAGCAGTACTTC. This gives the protein CATSGPNRGGYEQYF. The rearrangement links TRBV15 to TRBJ2-7; 7 bases agree with TRBD1. The CDR3 totals 15 residues. From germline, CDR1 is LNHNV and CDR2 YYDKDF (reference sequence). With V trimmed by 5 bases and J by 3 bases, 10 bases remained unmatched.

In its sample, this clonotype was seen a few times. The chain links TRBV29-1 to TRBJ1-2, with TRBD1 identical over 9 bases. J was trimmed by 8 bases and V by 3 bases; bases with no gene match: 7. The germline gives CDR1 SQVTM, CDR2 ANQGSEA. CDR3 size: 13 residues. The CDR3 is CSVEADRGDGYTF. The CDR3 nucleotides are TGCAGCGTTGAGGCCGACAGGGGGGACGGCTACACCTTC.

This clonotype occurred many times. The chain carries TRBV20-1 and TRBJ2-7; 10 nucleotides match TRBD1. V gave up 3 bases and J gave up 6 bases; unmatched junction bases: 11. CDR3 length: 15 amino acids. Germline CDR1 and CDR2: DFQATT and SNEGSKA (reference sequence). The CDR3 coding sequence is TGCAGTGCTAGGCGGCCCAGGGACAGGGGTCTCGAGCAGTACTTC. This codes for CSARRPRDRGLEQYF.

This clonotype showed up just a few times. The rearrangement uses TRBV18 and TRBJ2-2; no clear D. The germline V gene encodes CDR1 KGHSH and CDR2 LQKENI. Trimming took 3 bases from V and 5 from J, leaving 7 bases between them. This CDR3 contains 13 residues. For the CDR3, the DNA is TGTGCCAGCTCACCTCAGAGTACCGGGGAGCTGTTTTTT. Its protein is CASSPQSTGELFF.

This clonotype has a count of ten or more. This chain uses TRBV18 with TRBJ2-1, with TRBD1 identical over 7 bases. Germline V CDR1 and CDR2: KGHSH, LQKENI. With V trimmed by 3 bases and J by 5 bases, 4 bases remained unmatched. The CDR3 extends over 14 amino acids. CDR3 coding DNA: TGTGCCAGCTCACCGTTGGGACAGAACAATGAGCAGTTCTTC. The encoded protein is CASSPLGQNNEQFF.

V gene TRBV6-6 combines with J gene TRBJ1-3, with 7 bases aligning to TRBD1. V shed 2 bases, J shed 0 bases, and the junction held 4 bases outside the gene matches. Germline CDR1 reads MNHNY; CDR2 reads SVGAGI (reference sequence). CDR3 length: 16 residues. The CDR3 is CASSYPGTASGNTIYF. In DNA form, the CDR3 reads TGTGCCAGCAGTTACCCAGGGACAGCCTCTGGAAACACCATATATTTT.

V gene TRBV6-5 combines with J gene TRBJ2-7; tentatively, D is TRBD1 or TRBD2 (6 bases each). The germline V gene encodes CDR1 MNHEY and CDR2 SVGAGI. V was cut by 5 bases and J by 4 bases, with 21 bases left in between. This CDR3 comprises 16 residues. CDR3 residues: CASSRGDHQVPYEQYF. In nucleotides, the CDR3 is TGTGCCAGCAGTAGGGGGGACCACCAAGTCCCTTACGAGCAGTACTTC.

This clonotype was counted at least ten times. The V and J genes are TRBV7-9 and TRBJ2-1; 11 nucleotides match TRBD2. The CDR3 covers 16 residues. Germline CDR1 reads SEHNR; CDR2 reads FQNEAQ (reference sequence). V was clipped by 4 bases and J by 5 bases; unmatched bases: 7. The CDR3 sequence is CASSSLLAGANNEQFF. In DNA, the CDR3 is TGTGCCAGCAGCTCTTTACTAGCGGGGGCCAACAATGAGCAGTTCTTC.

In its sample, this clonotype was seen many times. V usage is TRBV20-1 and J usage is TRBJ2-3; D is uncertain. Looked up from germline, CDR1 is DFQATT and CDR2 is SNEGSKA (reference sequence). The CDR3 is 14 amino acids. V was pared by 3 bases and J by 1 base, with 11 bases between. The DNA for the CDR3 is TGCAGTGCTAGTAAGGGCCTCGGCACAGATACGCAGTATTTT. It encodes CSASKGLGTDTQYF.

This clonotype showed up many times. J is TRBJ2-2 and V is TRBV5-1; 10 positions agree with TRBD2. The CDR3 spans 15 residues. J was trimmed by 8 bases and V by 2 bases; bases with no gene match: 6. Per the germline V gene, CDR1 is SGHRS and CDR2 is YFSETQ. The CDR3 nucleotides read TGCGCCAGCAGCTTCCAGCGGGGGGGCGAAGGGGAGCTGTTTTTT. Protein sequence: CASSFQRGGEGELFF.

This clonotype was counted between two and nine times. The gene calls are TRBV19 and TRBJ2-1; D gene uncertain. The CDR3 has 11 amino acids. The V gene's germline CDR1 is LNHDA and CDR2 SQIVND (reference sequence). V was clipped by 4 bases and J by 12 bases, with 10 bases between them. The CDR3 reads CASSSSTAQFF. CDR3 nucleotides: TGTGCCAGTAGTAGTTCAACAGCGCAGTTCTTC.

This clonotype was observed many times. The rearrangement uses TRBV11-2 and TRBJ2-5, with D uncertain. Trimming stripped 1 base from V and 5 bases from J, with 17 bases between. The CDR3 sequence is 16 residues long. Germline V gene sequence: CDR1 SGHAT, CDR2 FQNNGV. DNA of the CDR3: TGTGCCAGCAGCTTAGGAGGCCAGCCAGGTGTGGAGACCCAGTACTTC. Translation: CASSLGGQPGVETQYF.